A single sample gave rise to the 30 T cell receptor beta chains below, sequenced in a study of blood T cell repertoires in COVID-19 (dated by TCRdb to 2018 to 2020). Libraries were constructed by the immunoSEQ multiplex PCR assay. This immuneACCESS table, as held by TCRdb, lists in-frame sequences with V and J called but not all clones. Of the missing ones, under half trace to an unresolved V gene in checked studies; the others have no known cause. The sample table holds 150,000 or so clones, of which approximately 91% were seen once. Roughly 0.56% of the sample belongs to the ten largest clones. The material sequenced was peripheral blood. Source of these receptors: a man in his fifties or sixties with acute or convalescent COVID-19.

The rearrangement links TRBV10-2 to TRBJ1-5; D perhaps matches TRBD1 (6 bases). This CDR3 comprises 14 residues. Trimming pared 2 bases from V and 6 bases from J, leaving 11 bases between. The germline gives CDR1 WSHSY, CDR2 SAAADI. CDR3 sequence: CASSENGGGQPQHF. In nucleotides, the CDR3 is TGCGCCAGCAGTGAGAATGGGGGCGGTCAGCCCCAGCATTTT.

This sequence joins TRBV4-3 and TRBJ2-3, with D possibly TRBD1 on 5 matching bases. V was cut by 4 bases and J by 0 bases, with 14 bases left in between. The CDR3 has 16 amino acids. Germline V gene lookup returns CDR1 LGHNA and CDR2 YSLEER. The CDR3 sequence is CASSLYGGASTDTQYF. CDR3 in DNA: TGCGCCAGCAGCCTGTACGGTGGGGCCAGCACAGATACGCAGTATTTT.

The chain joins TRBV19 to TRBJ1-2; perhaps TRBD1 as D (6 bases). Trimming took 6 bases from V and 4 from J, leaving 9 bases between them. Germline V gene lookup returns CDR1 LNHDA and CDR2 SQIVND (reference sequence). The CDR3 consists of 12 residues. CDR3 in amino acids: CASSPGAYGYTF. For the CDR3, the DNA is TGTGCCAGTAGCCCAGGGGCCTATGGCTACACCTTC.

The J gene is TRBJ2-1, the V gene TRBV6-6; no definite D call. Trimming removed 6 bases from V and 8 bases from J, with 8 bases in between. The CDR3 runs 11 residues. CDR1 and CDR2 (germline): MNHNY, SVGAGI (reference sequence). Written as DNA, the CDR3 is TGTGCCAGCAGCCCACGGGATGAGCAGTTCTTC. Encoded protein: CASSPRDEQFF.

The gene calls are TRBV27 and TRBJ2-1, with 9 bases matching TRBD2. Germline-derived CDR1 and CDR2 are MNHEY and SMNVEV (reference sequence). This CDR3 is built from 17 residues. The V and J ends lost 4 bases and 2 bases, in that order; junction bases with no gene match: 9. The CDR3 reads CASSSGGLAGPYNEQFF. The CDR3 nucleotides are TGTGCCAGCAGTTCCGGGGGGCTAGCGGGACCCTACAATGAGCAGTTCTTC.

The chain employs TRBV18 and TRBJ2-2, with a weak D call TRBD2 (6 bases). Deletions cut 2 bases from V and 4 bases from J, with 11 bases between. This CDR3 is 15 amino acids long. CDR1 is KGHSH, CDR2 LQKENI, per germline. DNA of the CDR3: TGTGCCAGCTCACCAGTCGGAGGGCGCACCGGGGAGCTGTTTTTT. Translating gives CASSPVGGRTGELFF.

This chain's CDR3 is CASSPSGGIAGNTIYF. The CDR3 DNA sequence: TGTGCCAGCTCACCATCGGGGGGAATAGCTGGAAACACCATATATTTT. The chain links TRBV18 to TRBJ1-3, with D maybe TRBD1 (5 bases). This CDR3 has 16 amino acids. Trimming left V 2 bases short and J 2 bases short, with 13 bases between. Germline CDR1 reads KGHSH; CDR2 reads LQKENI. Together with reference TRBV18 and TRBJ1-3, the CDR3 gives the full variable domain: NAGVMQNPRHLVRRRGQEARLRCSPMKGHSHVYWYRQLPEEGLKFMVYLQKENIIDESGMPKERFSAEFPKEGPSILRIQQVVRGDSAAYFCASSPSGGIAGNTIYFGEGSWLTVV.

This rearrangement joins TRBV7-2 to TRBJ2-3; the match to TRBD2 covers 14 bases. J was trimmed by 5 bases and V by 5 bases; bases with no gene match: 12. The CDR3 runs 18 residues. CDR1 is SGHTA, CDR2 FQGNSA, per germline. CDR3 in amino acids: CASSTHGLAGGRGDTQYF. The CDR3 DNA is TGTGCCAGCAGCACCCACGGACTAGCGGGAGGCCGGGGAGATACGCAGTATTTT.

The genes are TRBV7-8 and TRBJ2-1; TRBD2 might be the D (6 bases). The CDR3 loop spans 15 amino acids. Trimming removed 0 bases from V and 4 bases from J, with 10 bases in between. Germline-derived CDR1 and CDR2 are SGHVS and FQNEAQ. The CDR3, as DNA: TGTGCCAGCAGCTTAGCTAGCGGAGAATACAATGAGCAGTTCTTC. Its translation is CASSLASGEYNEQFF.

Worth noting for this clone: Other DNA variants within this sample encode the same CDR3. The rearrangement links TRBV28 to TRBJ2-7, with 7 positions matching TRBD1. CDR3 size: 15 residues. Germline CDR1 MDHEN, CDR2 SYDVKM. The V segment lost 4 bases and the J segment 3 bases; nucleotides outside the gene matches: 9. CDR3 in DNA: TGTGCCAGCAGTTCCGGACAGGAACCCTACTACGAGCAGTACTTC. Translated, it gives CASSSGQEPYYEQYF.

This clone showed up just a few times. Other DNA sequences in the sample encode the same CDR3. The gene calls are TRBV12-3 or TRBV12-4 and TRBJ1-2; 7 positions agree with TRBD1. The length of the CDR3 is 13 residues. Trimming removed 5 bases from V and 5 bases from J; junction bases left unmatched: 5. Here the CDR3 reads CASSPGTAYGYTF. The DNA of the CDR3 is TGTGCCAGCAGTCCCGGGACAGCATATGGCTACACCTTC.

The chain uses TRBV9 and TRBJ2-2, with 11 bases identical to TRBD1. Germline V gene data show CDR1 as SGDLS and CDR2 as YYNGEE. V lost 4 bases, J lost 4 bases, and 9 bases stayed unmatched. This CDR3 has 17 amino acids. CDR3 sequence reads: CASSIFGQGAGTGELFF. CDR3 nucleotide sequence: TGTGCCAGCAGCATTTTTGGACAGGGGGCTGGCACCGGGGAGCTGTTTTTT.

The CDR3 region is CASSRTAGTGNTEAFF. As DNA, the CDR3 is TGTGCCAGCAGTCGTACTGCCGGGACAGGGAACACTGAAGCTTTCTTT. V is TRBV7-2 and J is TRBJ1-1; the match to TRBD1 covers 8 bases. V shed 6 bases and J 1 base; nucleotides not matched to a gene: 10. In germline, CDR1 is SGHTA, CDR2 FQGNSA. This CDR3 spans 16 amino acids. Together with reference TRBV7-2 and TRBJ1-1, the CDR3 gives the full variable domain: GAGVSQSPSNKVTEKGKDVELRCDPISGHTALYWYRQSLGQGLEFLIYFQGNSAPDKSGLPSDRFSAERTGGSVSTLTIQRTQQEDSAVYLCASSRTAGTGNTEAFFGQGTRLTVV.

Only one count was recorded for this clone. V usage is TRBV18 and J usage is TRBJ2-1, with D unclear. This CDR3 comprises 13 residues. Germline V gene sequence: CDR1 KGHSH, CDR2 LQKENI. The germline V and J ends were trimmed by 4 bases and 4 bases, with 8 bases remaining between them. CDR3 region: CASSLDTYNEQFF. CDR3 DNA sequence: TGTGCCAGCTCACTCGACACTTACAATGAGCAGTTCTTC.

This clone showed up just once. This chain connects TRBV18 to TRBJ2-2; 12 bases are shared with TRBD2. CDR3 length: 17 amino acids. CDR1 is KGHSH and CDR2 is LQKENI in the germline V gene. V gave up 3 bases and J gave up 4 bases; unmatched junction bases: 6. The CDR3 DNA reads TGTGCCAGCTCACCCCAGACTAGCGGGAGTGTCACCGGGGAGCTGTTTTTT. Protein sequence: CASSPQTSGSVTGELFF. Based on the CDR3 plus reference TRBV18 and TRBJ2-2, the full variable domain is NAGVMQNPRHLVRRRGQEARLRCSPMKGHSHVYWYRQLPEEGLKFMVYLQKENIIDESGMPKERFSAEFPKEGPSILRIQQVVRGDSAAYFCASSPQTSGSVTGELFFGEGSRLTVL.

A single count supports this clone. V usage is TRBV18 and J usage is TRBJ2-1; 9 positions agree with TRBD2. The V segment lost 2 bases and the J segment 7 bases; nucleotides outside the gene matches: 9. The germline CDR1 and CDR2 sequences are KGHSH and LQKENI. CDR3 length: 16 amino acids. CDR3 DNA sequence: TGTGCCAGCTCACCAATAGCGGGAGCCGTTGGGAATGAGCAGTTCTTC. It encodes CASSPIAGAVGNEQFF.

The chain couples TRBV7-9 to TRBJ2-5; a weak D match, TRBD2 (7 bases). Trimming shortened V by 0 bases and J by 5 bases, and 16 bases separated the two germline ends. The CDR3 consists of 16 residues. The V gene's germline CDR1 is SEHNR and CDR2 FQNEAQ (reference sequence). For the CDR3, the DNA is TGTGCCAGCAGCTTAGCTAGGGGGGGGGCCAGGGAGACCCAGTACTTC. Protein: CASSLARGGARETQYF.

This clone was seen a few times. The CDR3 nucleotides are TGTGCCAGCAGACCCAACAGGTCTCCCCTCTACGAGCAGTACTTC. It encodes CASRPNRSPLYEQYF. The chain employs TRBV5-6 and TRBJ2-7, with D possibly matching TRBD1 (5 bases). CDR3 length: 15 amino acids. Germline V lookup: CDR1 SGHDT, CDR2 YYEEEE. V dropped 5 bases and J dropped 3 bases, with 18 bases sitting between them.

This clone was detected a few times. The J gene is TRBJ1-1, the V gene TRBV6-6; 8 positions match TRBD1. Germline loops: CDR1 MNHNY, CDR2 SVGAGI (reference sequence). The CDR3 loop spans 14 amino acids. The V segment lost 6 bases and the J segment 4 bases; nucleotides outside the gene matches: 7. Here the CDR3 DNA reads TGTGCCAGCAGCCTCAGGGGGCCGGTCACTGAAGCTTTCTTT. Encoded protein: CASSLRGPVTEAFF.

The gene calls are TRBV6-5 and TRBJ1-2, with D unclear. Germline V lookup: CDR1 MNHEY, CDR2 SVGAGI. CDR3 length: 13 amino acids. V lost 5 bases and J 8 bases, leaving 15 bases between the germline ends. CDR3 sequence: CASSKTRAMGYTF. DNA of the CDR3: TGTGCCAGCAGTAAAACTAGGGCTATGGGCTACACCTTC.

The chain is built from TRBV7-2 and TRBJ1-2; 8 nucleotides line up with TRBD1. The CDR3 is made up of 15 amino acids. The V and J ends lost 4 bases and 5 bases, in that order; junction bases with no gene match: 9. Germline values: CDR1 SGHTA, CDR2 FQGNSA. The CDR3 spells CASSSQTGVGYGYTF. In DNA form, the CDR3 reads TGTGCCAGCAGCTCCCAGACAGGGGTCGGGTATGGCTACACCTTC.

The chain joins TRBV9 to TRBJ1-3, with 7 positions matching TRBD1. The CDR3 consists of 17 residues. The germline CDR1 and CDR2 sequences are SGDLS and YYNGEE. Trimming cost V 4 bases and J 1 base; bases outside gene matches: 11. CDR3 in amino acids: CASSPSAGGSSGNTIYF. For the CDR3, the DNA is TGTGCCAGCAGCCCGAGCGCAGGGGGATCTTCTGGAAACACCATATATTTT.

V usage is TRBV5-1 and J usage is TRBJ1-2; D is undetermined. The CDR3 spans 13 residues. The germline CDR1 and CDR2 sequences are SGHRS and YFSETQ. V was pared by 0 bases and J by 7 bases, with 10 bases between. The CDR3 is CASSLAGEGGYTF. The CDR3 coding sequence is TGCGCCAGCAGCTTGGCTGGGGAGGGTGGCTACACCTTC.

The V and J genes are TRBV24-1 and TRBJ2-1, with 7 bases aligning to TRBD2. This CDR3 region has 13 residues. Germline loops: CDR1 KGHDR, CDR2 SFDVKD. V lost 9 bases to trimming and J lost 12 bases; unmatched junction nucleotides: 13. The CDR3 protein is CATGPATGGWQFF. In nucleotides, the CDR3 is TGTGCCACCGGGCCTGCGACCGGGGGGTGGCAGTTCTTC.

This chain connects TRBV29-1 to TRBJ2-1, with 8 bases aligning to TRBD2. J was trimmed by 0 bases and V by 6 bases; bases with no gene match: 1. The CDR3 is 13 residues long. Germline V gene lookup returns CDR1 SQVTM and CDR2 ANQGSEA. The chain's CDR3 is CSVGTSSYNEQFF. In nucleotides, the CDR3 is TGCAGCGTCGGGACTAGCTCCTACAATGAGCAGTTCTTC.

Regarding this clone: Sequence at one end of the junction differs from germline and may be a read error. V gene TRBV5-4 combines with J gene TRBJ2-7; 7 positions agree with TRBD2. This CDR3 region has 15 residues. Germline CDR1 is SGHNT and CDR2 is YYREEE (reference sequence). The CDR3 reads CASSWSGTLSNEQYF. Written as DNA, the CDR3 is TGTGCCAGCAGCTGGAGCGGGACCCTCTCCAACGAGCAGTACTTC.

This chain joins TRBV5-4 and TRBJ2-1, with a weak D call TRBD1 (6 bases). The CDR3 runs to 15 residues. Trimming took off 2 bases at V and 7 bases at J, with 16 bases between the two ends. Germline assignment: CDR1 SGHNT and CDR2 YYREEE (reference sequence). The CDR3 DNA is TGTGCCAGCAGCTTTACAGGGAGAGGCTTTAATGAGCAGTTCTTC. Protein sequence: CASSFTGRGFNEQFF.

This sequence joins TRBV5-1 and TRBJ2-7; weak D call: TRBD1 (8 bases). Germline V gives CDR1 SGHRS, CDR2 YFSETQ. This CDR3 is built from 14 residues. The V and J ends lost 3 bases and 3 bases respectively, with 13 bases between them. The CDR3 here is CASSSTGGVYEQYF. The CDR3 DNA follows: TGCGCCAGCAGCTCCACAGGGGGGGTCTACGAGCAGTACTTC.

CDR3 nucleotide sequence: TGTGCCAGCGCGAGCGGCGGGGGCCAAGAGACCCAGTACTTC. Protein sequence: CASASGGGQETQYF. The chain couples TRBV18 to TRBJ2-5; 7 bases match TRBD2. Losses at the gene ends were 8 bases for V and 1 base for J; bases not matched to a gene: 7. The CDR3 consists of 14 residues. Per the germline V gene, CDR1 is KGHSH and CDR2 is LQKENI.

The rearrangement uses TRBV18 and TRBJ1-5; D gene unclear. The CDR3 length is 14 residues. V lost 6 bases and J lost 6, with 15 bases in between. Germline V gene lookup returns CDR1 KGHSH and CDR2 LQKENI. The DNA of the CDR3 is TGTGCCAGCTCGACCCAGGAATGGTCTCAGCCCCAGCATTTT. As protein: CASSTQEWSQPQHF.